This T cell receptor (beta chain) comes out of a study of cytotoxic CD8 clonotypes in ibrutinib-treated CLL. Some clones are missing from TCRdb's copy, which holds only in-frame ones; the method was immunoSEQ multiplex PCR. Among about 32,000 clones listed, about two thirds were seen once. Per the germline V gene, CDR1 is MNHEY and CDR2 is SVGAGI. Trimming removed 5 bases at V and 14 bases at J, with 16 bases between. CDR3 length: 13 amino acids. This sequence originates from a human donor with chronic lymphocytic leukemia. The chain recombines TRBV6-5 with TRBJ1-6; perhaps TRBD1 as D (5 bases). Sequencing was performed on PBMCs, taken at disease progression, from a patient treated with ibrutinib. In DNA, the CDR3 is TGTGCCAGCAGTCCGACCCTCCAGGGAACCCTCCACTTT. Translated: CASSPTLQGTLHF.